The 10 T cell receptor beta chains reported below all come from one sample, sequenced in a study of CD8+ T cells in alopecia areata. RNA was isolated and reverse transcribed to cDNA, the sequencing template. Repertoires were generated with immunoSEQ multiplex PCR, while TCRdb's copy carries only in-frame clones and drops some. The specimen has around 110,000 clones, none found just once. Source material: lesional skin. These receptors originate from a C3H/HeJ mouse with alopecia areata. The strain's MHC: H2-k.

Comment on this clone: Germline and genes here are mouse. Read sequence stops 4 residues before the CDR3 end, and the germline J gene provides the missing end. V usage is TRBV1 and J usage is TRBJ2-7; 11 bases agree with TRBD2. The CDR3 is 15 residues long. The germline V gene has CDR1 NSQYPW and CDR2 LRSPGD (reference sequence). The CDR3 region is CTCSADTGGAHEQYF. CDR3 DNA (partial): TGCACCTGCAGTGCAGATACTGGGGGGGCGCAT.

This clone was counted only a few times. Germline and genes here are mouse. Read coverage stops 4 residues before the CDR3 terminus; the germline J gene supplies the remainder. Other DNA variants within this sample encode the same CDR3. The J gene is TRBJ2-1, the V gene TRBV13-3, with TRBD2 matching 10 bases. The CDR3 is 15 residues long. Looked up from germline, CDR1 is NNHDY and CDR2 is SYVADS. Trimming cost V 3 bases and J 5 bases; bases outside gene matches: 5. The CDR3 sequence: CASSGAGGAHAEQFF. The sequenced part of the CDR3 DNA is TGTGCCAGCAGTGGGGCTGGGGGGGCCCATGCT.

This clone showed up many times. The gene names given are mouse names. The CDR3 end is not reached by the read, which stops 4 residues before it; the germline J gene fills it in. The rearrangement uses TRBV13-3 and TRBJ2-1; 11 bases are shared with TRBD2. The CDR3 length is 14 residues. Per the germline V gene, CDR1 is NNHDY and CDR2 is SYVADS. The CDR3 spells CASSEGLGEAEQFF. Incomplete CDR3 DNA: TGTGCCAGCAGTGAGGGACTGGGGGAAGCT.

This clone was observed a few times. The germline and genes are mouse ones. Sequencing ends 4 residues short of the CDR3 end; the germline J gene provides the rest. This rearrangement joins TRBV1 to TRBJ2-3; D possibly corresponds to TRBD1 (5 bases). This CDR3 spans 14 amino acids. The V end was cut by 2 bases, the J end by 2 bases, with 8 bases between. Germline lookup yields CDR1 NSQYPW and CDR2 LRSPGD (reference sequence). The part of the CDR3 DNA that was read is TGCACCTGCAGTGCACCCAGGGATGCAGAA. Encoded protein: CTCSAPRDAE. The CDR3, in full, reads CTCSAPRDAETLYF.

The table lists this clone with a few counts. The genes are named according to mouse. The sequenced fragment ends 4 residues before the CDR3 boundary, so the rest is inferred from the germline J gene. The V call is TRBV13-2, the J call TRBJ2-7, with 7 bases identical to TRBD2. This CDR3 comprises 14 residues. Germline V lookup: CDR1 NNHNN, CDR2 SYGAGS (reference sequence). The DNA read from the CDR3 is TGTGCCAGCGGTGATCTCTGGGGGAAATAT. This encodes CASGDLWGKY. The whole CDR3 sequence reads CASGDLWGKYEQYF.

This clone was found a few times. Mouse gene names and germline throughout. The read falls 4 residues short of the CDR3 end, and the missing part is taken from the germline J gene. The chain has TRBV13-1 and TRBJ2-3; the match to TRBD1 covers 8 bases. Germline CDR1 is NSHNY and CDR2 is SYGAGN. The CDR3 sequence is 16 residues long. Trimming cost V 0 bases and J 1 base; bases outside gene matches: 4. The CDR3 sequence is CASSDADRGGAETLYF. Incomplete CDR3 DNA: TGTGCCAGCAGTGATGCTGACAGGGGAGGTGCAGAA.

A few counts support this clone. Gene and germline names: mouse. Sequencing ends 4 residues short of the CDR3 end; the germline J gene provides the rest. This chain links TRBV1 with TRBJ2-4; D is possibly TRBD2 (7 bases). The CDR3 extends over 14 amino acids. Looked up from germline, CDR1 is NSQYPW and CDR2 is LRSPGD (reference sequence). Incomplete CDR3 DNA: TGCACCTGCAGTGCACGGGGGGCTGAAAAC. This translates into CTCSARGAEN. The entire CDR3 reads CTCSARGAENTLYF.

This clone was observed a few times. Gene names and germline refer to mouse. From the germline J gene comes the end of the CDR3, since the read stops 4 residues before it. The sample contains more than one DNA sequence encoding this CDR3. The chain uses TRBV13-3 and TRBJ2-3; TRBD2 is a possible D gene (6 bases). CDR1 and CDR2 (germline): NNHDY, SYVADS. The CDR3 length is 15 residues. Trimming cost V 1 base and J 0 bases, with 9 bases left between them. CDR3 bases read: TGTGCCAGCAGTGATCTCTGGGGTAGTGCAGAA. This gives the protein CASSDLWGSAE. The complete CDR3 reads CASSDLWGSAETLYF.

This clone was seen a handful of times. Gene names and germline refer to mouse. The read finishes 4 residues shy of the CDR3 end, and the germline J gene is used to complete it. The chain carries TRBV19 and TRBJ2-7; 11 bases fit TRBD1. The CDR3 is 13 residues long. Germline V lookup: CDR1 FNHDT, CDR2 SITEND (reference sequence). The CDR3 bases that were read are TGTGCCAGCAGTGAGGGACAGGGGGAT. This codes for CASSEGQGD. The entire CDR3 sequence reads CASSEGQGDEQYF.

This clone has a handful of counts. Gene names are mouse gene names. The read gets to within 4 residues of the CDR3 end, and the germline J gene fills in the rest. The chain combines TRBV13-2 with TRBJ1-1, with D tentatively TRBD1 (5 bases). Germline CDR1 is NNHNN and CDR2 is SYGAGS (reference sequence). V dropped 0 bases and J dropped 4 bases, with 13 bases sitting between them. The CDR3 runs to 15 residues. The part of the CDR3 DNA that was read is TGTGCCAGCGGTGATGGGGACTGGGGGGGCACA. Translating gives CASGDGDWGGT. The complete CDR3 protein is CASGDGDWGGTEVFF.